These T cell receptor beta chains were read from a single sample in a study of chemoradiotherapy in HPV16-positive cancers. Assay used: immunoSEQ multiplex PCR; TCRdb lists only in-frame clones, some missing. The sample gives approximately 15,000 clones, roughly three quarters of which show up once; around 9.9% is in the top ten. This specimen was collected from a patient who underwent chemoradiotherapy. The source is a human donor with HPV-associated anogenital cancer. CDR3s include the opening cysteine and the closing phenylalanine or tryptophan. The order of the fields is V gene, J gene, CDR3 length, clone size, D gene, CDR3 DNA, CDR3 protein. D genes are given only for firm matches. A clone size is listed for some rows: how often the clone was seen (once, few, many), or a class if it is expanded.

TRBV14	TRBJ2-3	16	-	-	TGTGCCAGCAGCCCCAAACTTAAAGTAGGCCCAGATACGCAGTATTTT	CASSPKLKVGPDTQYF
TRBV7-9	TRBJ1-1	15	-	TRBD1	TGTGCCAGCAGCTATTCAGGGGGTGGGGCGGCCAAAGCTTTCTTT	CASSYSGGGAAKAFF
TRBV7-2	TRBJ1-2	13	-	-	TGTGCCAGCAGCTTAGTGGGGAACTATGGCTACACCTTC	CASSLVGNYGYTF
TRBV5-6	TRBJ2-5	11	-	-	TGTGCCAGCAGCTTGACAGAGACCCAGTACTTC	CASSLTETQYF
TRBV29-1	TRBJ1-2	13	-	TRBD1	TGCAGCGTCGCAGGGGGATTGGACTATGGCTACACCTTC	CSVAGGLDYGYTF
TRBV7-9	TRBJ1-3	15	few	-	TGTGCCAGCAGCTTAGCCCCGCCCTCTGGAAACACCATATATTTT	CASSLAPPSGNTIYF
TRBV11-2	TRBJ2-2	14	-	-	TGTGCCAGCAGCTTGGAAGGGACGACCGGGGAGCTGTTTTTT	CASSLEGTTGELFF
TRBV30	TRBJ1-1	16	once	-	TGTGCCTGGGGGACCCGTCCCTCCCATCCGAACACTGAAGCTTTCTTT	CAWGTRPSHPNTEAFF
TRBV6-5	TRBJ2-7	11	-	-	TGTGCCAGCAGTTACTCTGGTCTACAGTACTTC	CASSYSGLQYF
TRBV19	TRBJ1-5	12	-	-	TGTGCCAGTAGTATTGGTTATCAGCCCCAGCATTTT	CASSIGYQPQHF
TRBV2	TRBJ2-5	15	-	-	TGTGCCAGCAAACGTTGGGGGGTACTACAAGAGACCCAGTACTTC	CASKRWGVLQETQYF
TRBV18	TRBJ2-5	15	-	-	TGTGCCAGCTCACCACCGGTACCCCTAGGAGAGACCCAGTACTTC	CASSPPVPLGETQYF
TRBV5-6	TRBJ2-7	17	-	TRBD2	TGTGCCAGCAGCTCCTGGACTAGCGGGGTCAGCTCCTACGAGCAGTACTTC	CASSSWTSGVSSYEQYF
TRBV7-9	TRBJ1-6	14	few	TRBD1	TGTGCCAGCAGCATCGACAGGGTGAGGTCACCCCTCCACTTT	CASSIDRVRSPLHF
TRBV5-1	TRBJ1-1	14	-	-	TGCGCCAGCAGCGGAGTACAGGGAAACACTGAAGCTTTCTTT	CASSGVQGNTEAFF
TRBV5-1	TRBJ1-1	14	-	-	TGCGCCAGCAGCGACCGACAAAGCGCGGCTGAAGCTTTCTTT	CASSDRQSAAEAFF
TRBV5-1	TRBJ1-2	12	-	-	TGCGCCAGCAGCCCTGGGGAAAGTGGCTACACCTTC	CASSPGESGYTF
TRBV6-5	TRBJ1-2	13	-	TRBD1	TGTGCCAGCAGTTATGACAGGGGGCTCGGCTACACCTTC	CASSYDRGLGYTF
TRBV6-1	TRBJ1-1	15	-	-	TGTGCCAGCTCCTCTTACTACGGGGGGTGGACTGAAGCTTTCTTT	CASSSYYGGWTEAFF
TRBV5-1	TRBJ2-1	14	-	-	TGCGCCAGCAGCTTACGATCGAATTACAATGAGCAGTTCTTC	CASSLRSNYNEQFF
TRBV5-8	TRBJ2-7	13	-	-	TGTGCCAGCAGCTATAATGAAGAGGACGAGCAGTACTTC	CASSYNEEDEQYF
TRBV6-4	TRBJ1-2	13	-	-	TGTGCCAGCAGTGACTCGGTGGTGGGCGGCTACACCTTC	CASSDSVVGGYTF
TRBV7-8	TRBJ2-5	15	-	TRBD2	TGTGCCAGCAGCCATAGCGGGGGGGCCCAAGAGACCCAGTACTTC	CASSHSGGAQETQYF
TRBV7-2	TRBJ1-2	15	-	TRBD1	TGTGCCAGCAGCTTCCCGGGACAGGGAAGCTATGGCTACACCTTC	CASSFPGQGSYGYTF
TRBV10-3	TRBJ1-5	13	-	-	TGTGCCATCAGTGAAATAGGGTATCAGCCCCAGCATTTT	CAISEIGYQPQHF
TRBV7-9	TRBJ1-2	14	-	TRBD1	TGTGCCAGCAGCTACGGACAGGGGTCTGTTGGCTACACCTTC	CASSYGQGSVGYTF
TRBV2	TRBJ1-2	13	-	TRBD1	TGTGCCAGCCGTTACAGGGGAATCAATGGCTACACCTTC	CASRYRGINGYTF
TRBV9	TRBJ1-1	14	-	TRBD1	TGTGCCAGCAGCGTAGAGGACAGGCGTACTGAAGCTTTCTTT	CASSVEDRRTEAFF
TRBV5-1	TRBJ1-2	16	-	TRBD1	TGCGCCAGCAGCTTGTTAACAGGGGGTGACAACTATGGCTACACCTTC	CASSLLTGGDNYGYTF
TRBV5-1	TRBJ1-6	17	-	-	TGCGCCAGCAGCTTTGACAGTCATAGCTCCTATAATTCACCCCTCCACTTT	CASSFDSHSSYNSPLHF
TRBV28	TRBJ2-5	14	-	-	TGTGCCAGCAGTCTCTCTAGGCTACAAGAGACCCAGTACTTC	CASSLSRLQETQYF
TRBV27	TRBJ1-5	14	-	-	TGTGCCAGCAGTTTAAGGGGCAGCAATCAGCCCCAGCATTTT	CASSLRGSNQPQHF
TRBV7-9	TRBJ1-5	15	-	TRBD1	TGTGCCAGCAGCTTAGGACAGGGAAGTGATCAGCCCCAGCATTTT	CASSLGQGSDQPQHF
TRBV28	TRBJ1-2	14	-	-	TGTGCCAGCAGTTTATTCCGGTTAGACTATGGCTACACCTTC	CASSLFRLDYGYTF
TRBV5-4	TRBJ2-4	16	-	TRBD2	TGTGCCAGCAGCTTGACTAGCGCCTCCCTGGGGAACATTCAGTACTTC	CASSLTSASLGNIQYF
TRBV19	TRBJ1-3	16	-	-	TGTGCCAGTAGTAGACAGGTCCAGAGCTCTGGAAACACCATATATTTT	CASSRQVQSSGNTIYF
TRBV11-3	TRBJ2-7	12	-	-	TGTGCCAGCAGCTGCCCCCCGTACGAGCAGTACTTC	CASSCPPYEQYF
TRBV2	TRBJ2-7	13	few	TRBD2	TGTGCCAGCCTGGGGCGGGGGGGAGACGAGCAGTACTTC	CASLGRGGDEQYF
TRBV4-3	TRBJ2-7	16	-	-	TGCGCCAGCAGCCAAGAACTGGCAGGGTCCAGCTACGAGCAGTACTTC	CASSQELAGSSYEQYF
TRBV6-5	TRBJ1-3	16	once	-	TGTGCCAGCAGTTACACGACCTATTTCTCTGGAAGCACCATATATTTT	CASSYTTYFSGSTIYF
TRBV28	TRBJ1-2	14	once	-	TGTGCCAGCAGTTTACAGGTCCCTCCTTATGGCTACACCTTC	CASSLQVPPYGYTF
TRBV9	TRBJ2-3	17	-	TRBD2	TGTGCCAGCAGCGTAGTCGGACTAGCGGGGGGCCGGGATACGCAGTATTTT	CASSVVGLAGGRDTQYF
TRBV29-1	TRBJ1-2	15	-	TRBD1	TGCAGCGTTGAGATAAGAGTGACAGGGCTCTATGGCTACACCTTC	CSVEIRVTGLYGYTF
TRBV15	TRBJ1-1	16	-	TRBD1	TGTGCCACCACCCCACGGCCGACAGGGCCTAACACTGAAGCTTTCTTT	CATTPRPTGPNTEAFF
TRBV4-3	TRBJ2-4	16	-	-	TGCGCCAGCAGCCAAGTCTTTGCGGGGACCAAAAACATTCAGTACTTC	CASSQVFAGTKNIQYF
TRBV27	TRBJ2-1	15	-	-	TGTGCCAGCAGTTTATTTGGTGCAGGGACCCATGAGCAGTTCTTC	CASSLFGAGTHEQFF
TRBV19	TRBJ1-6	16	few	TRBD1	TGTGCCAGTACGGACAGGCCCATCATCGATAATTCACCCCTCCACTTT	CASTDRPIIDNSPLHF
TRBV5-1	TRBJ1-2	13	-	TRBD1	TGCGCCAGCAGCTTGGACAGGGGTAGTGGCTACACCTTC	CASSLDRGSGYTF